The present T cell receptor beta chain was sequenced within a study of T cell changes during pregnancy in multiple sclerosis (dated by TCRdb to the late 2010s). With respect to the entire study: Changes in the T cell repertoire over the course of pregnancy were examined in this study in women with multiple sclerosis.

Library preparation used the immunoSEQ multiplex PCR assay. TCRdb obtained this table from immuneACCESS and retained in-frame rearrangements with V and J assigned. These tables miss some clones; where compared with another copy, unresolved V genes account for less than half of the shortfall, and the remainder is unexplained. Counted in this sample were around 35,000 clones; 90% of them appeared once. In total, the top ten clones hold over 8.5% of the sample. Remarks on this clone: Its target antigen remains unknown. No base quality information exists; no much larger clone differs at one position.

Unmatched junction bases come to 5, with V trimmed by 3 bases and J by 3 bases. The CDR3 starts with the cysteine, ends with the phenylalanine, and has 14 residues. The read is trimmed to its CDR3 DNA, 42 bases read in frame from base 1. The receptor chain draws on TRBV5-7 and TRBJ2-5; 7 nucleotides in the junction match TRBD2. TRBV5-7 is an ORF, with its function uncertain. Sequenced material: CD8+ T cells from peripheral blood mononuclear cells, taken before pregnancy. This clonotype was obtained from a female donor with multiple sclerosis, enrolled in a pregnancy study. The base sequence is TGTGCCAGCAGCTCAAGCGGGGTTGAAGAGACCCAGTACTTC. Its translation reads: CASSSSGVEETQYF.